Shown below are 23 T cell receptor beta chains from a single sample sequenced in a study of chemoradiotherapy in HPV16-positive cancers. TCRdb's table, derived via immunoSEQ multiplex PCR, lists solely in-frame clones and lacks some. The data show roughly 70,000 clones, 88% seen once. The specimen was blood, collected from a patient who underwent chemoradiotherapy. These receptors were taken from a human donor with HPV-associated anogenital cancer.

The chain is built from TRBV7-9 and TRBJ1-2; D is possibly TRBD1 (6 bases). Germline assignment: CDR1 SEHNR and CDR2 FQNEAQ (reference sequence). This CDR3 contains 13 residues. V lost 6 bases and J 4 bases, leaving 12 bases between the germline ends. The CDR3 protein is CASSPQGGYGYTF. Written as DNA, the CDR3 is TGTGCCAGCAGTCCACAGGGTGGCTATGGCTACACCTTC.

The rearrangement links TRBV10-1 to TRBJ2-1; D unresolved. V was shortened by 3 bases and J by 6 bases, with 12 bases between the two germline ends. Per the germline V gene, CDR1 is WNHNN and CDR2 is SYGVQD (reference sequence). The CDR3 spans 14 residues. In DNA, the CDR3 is TGCGCCAGCAGTGATGGTAGGGTGGGCAATGAGCAGTTCTTC. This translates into CASSDGRVGNEQFF.

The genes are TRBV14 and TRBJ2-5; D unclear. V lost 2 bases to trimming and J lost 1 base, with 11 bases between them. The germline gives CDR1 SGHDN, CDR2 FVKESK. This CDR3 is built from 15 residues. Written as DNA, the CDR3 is TGTGCCAGCAGCCAAAGACGGGCCCTCCAAGAGACCCAGTACTTC. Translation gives CASSQRRALQETQYF.

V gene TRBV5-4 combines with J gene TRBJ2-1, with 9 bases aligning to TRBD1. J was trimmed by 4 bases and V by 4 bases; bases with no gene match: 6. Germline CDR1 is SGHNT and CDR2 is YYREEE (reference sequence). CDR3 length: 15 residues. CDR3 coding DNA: TGTGCCAGCAGCCAGAACAGGGGGCCGTACAATGAGCAGTTCTTC. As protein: CASSQNRGPYNEQFF.

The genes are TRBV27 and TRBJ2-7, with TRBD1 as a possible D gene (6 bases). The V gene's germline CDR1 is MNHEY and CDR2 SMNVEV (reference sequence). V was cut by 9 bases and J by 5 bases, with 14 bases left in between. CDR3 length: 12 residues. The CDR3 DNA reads TGTGCCAGTCACGACCAGGGGAACGAGCAGTACTTC. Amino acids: CASHDQGNEQYF.

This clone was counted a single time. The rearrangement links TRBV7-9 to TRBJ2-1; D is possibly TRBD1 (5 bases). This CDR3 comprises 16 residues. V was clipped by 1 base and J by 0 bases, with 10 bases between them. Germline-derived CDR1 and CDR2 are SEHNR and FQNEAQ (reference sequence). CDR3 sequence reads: CASSLVLTVSYNEQFF. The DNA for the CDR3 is TGTGCCAGCAGCTTAGTATTGACAGTCTCCTACAATGAGCAGTTCTTC.

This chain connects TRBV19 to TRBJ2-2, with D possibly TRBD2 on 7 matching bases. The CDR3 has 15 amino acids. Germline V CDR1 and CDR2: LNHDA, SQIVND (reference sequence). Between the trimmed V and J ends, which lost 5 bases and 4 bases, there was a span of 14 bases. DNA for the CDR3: TGTGCCAGTAGTCCTGCGGGGGCGGGCACCGGGGAGCTGTTTTTT. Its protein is CASSPAGAGTGELFF.

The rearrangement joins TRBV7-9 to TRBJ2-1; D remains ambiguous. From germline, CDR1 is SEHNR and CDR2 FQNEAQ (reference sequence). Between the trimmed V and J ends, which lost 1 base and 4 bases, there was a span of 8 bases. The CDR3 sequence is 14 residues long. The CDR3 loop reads CASSLVILYNEQFF. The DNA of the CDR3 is TGTGCCAGCAGCTTAGTTATTCTTTACAATGAGCAGTTCTTC.

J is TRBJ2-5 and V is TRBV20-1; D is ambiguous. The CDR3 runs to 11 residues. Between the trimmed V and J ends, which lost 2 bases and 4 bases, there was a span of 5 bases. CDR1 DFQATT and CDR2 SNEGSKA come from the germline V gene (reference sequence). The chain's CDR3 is CSARKGETQYF. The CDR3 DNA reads TGCAGTGCTAGAAAGGGAGAGACCCAGTACTTC.

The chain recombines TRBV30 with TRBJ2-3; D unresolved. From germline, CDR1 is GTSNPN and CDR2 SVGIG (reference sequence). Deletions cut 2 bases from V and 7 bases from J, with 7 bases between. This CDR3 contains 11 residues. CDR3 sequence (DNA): TGTGCCTGGAGTACCGAACATACGCAGTATTTT. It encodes CAWSTEHTQYF.

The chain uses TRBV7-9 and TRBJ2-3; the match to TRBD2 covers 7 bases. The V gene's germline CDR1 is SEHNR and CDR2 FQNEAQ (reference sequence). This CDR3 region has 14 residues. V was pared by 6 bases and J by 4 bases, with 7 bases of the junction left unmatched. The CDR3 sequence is CASSRAGVSDTQYF. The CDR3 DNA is TGTGCCAGCAGTAGGGCGGGAGTCTCAGATACGCAGTATTTT.

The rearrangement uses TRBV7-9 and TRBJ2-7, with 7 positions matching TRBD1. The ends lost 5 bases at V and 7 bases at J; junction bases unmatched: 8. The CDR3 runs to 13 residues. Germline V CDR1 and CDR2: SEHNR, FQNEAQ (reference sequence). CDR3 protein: CASSLGQLGEQYF. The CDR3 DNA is TGTGCCAGCAGCCTGGGACAGCTGGGGGAGCAGTACTTC.

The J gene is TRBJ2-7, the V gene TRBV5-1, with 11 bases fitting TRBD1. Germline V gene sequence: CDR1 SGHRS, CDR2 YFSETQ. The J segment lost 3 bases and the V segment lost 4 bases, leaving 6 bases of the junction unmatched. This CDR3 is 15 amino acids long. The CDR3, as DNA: TGCGCCAGCAGCCCCTGGACAGGGGGCCTCTACGAGCAGTACTTC. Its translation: CASSPWTGGLYEQYF.

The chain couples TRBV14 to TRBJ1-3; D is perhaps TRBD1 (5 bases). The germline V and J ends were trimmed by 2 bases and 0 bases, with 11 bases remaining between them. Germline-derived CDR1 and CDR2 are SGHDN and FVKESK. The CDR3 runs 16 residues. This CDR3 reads CASSQLTTVSGNTIYF. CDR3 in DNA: TGTGCCAGCAGCCAATTAACGACAGTCTCTGGAAACACCATATATTTT. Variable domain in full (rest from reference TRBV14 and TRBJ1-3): EAGVTQFPSHSVIEKGQTVTLRCDPISGHDNLYWYRRVMGKEIKFLLHFVKESKQDESGMPNNRFLAERTGGTYSTLKVQPAELEDSGVYFCASSQLTTVSGNTIYFGEGSWLTVV.

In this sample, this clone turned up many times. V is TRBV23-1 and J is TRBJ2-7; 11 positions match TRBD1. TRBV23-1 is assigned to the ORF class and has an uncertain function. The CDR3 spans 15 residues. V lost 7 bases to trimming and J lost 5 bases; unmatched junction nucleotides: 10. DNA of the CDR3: TGCGCCAGCATCCAGTGTGGGACAGGGGGTAACGAGCAGTACTTC. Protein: CASIQCGTGGNEQYF.

For the CDR3, the DNA is TGTGCCAGCAGCACCTTTAAGGGGGGGGGTGGCACAGATACGCAGTATTTT. Translating gives CASSTFKGGGGTDTQYF. The chain combines TRBV7-9 with TRBJ2-3; D possibly corresponds to TRBD2 (7 bases). V lost 5 bases and J 1 base, leaving 19 bases between the germline ends. This CDR3 has 17 residues. The germline gives CDR1 SEHNR, CDR2 FQNEAQ (reference sequence). Using reference TRBV7-9 and TRBJ2-3 for the parts outside the CDR3, the full variable domain is DTGVSQNPRHKITKRGQNVTFRCDPISEHNRLYWYRQTLGQGPEFLTYFQNEAQLEKSRLLSDRFSAERPKGSFSTLEIQRTEQGDSAMYLCASSTFKGGGGTDTQYFGPGTRLTVL.

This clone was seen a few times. CDR3 DNA: TGTGCCAGTAGTAGCCTCAGGGATGAAGCTTTCTTT. This translates into CASSSLRDEAFF. The V and J genes are TRBV19 and TRBJ1-1, with a tentative D call TRBD1 (5 bases). CDR1 LNHDA and CDR2 SQIVND come from the germline V gene (reference sequence). CDR3 size: 12 residues. The V end was cut by 4 bases, the J end by 7 bases, with 10 bases between.

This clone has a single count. CDR3 DNA: TGCGCCAGCTTCCCCGGGTCCCTCCTAGGTACGCAGTATTTT. This translates into CASFPGSLLGTQYF. This chain connects TRBV5-1 to TRBJ2-3; D remains ambiguous. Trimming pared 7 bases from V and 8 bases from J, leaving 20 bases between. This CDR3 comprises 14 residues. Germline assignment: CDR1 SGHRS and CDR2 YFSETQ.

The CDR3: CASSLGVRDEKLFF. CDR3 nucleotide sequence: TGTGCCAGCAGCTTAGGAGTCCGTGATGAAAAACTGTTTTTT. The chain carries TRBV7-2 and TRBJ1-4; D is ambiguous. From germline, CDR1 is SGHTA and CDR2 FQGNSA. This CDR3 has 14 residues. The V gene lost 1 base and the J gene lost 6 bases, with 9 bases spanning the gap.

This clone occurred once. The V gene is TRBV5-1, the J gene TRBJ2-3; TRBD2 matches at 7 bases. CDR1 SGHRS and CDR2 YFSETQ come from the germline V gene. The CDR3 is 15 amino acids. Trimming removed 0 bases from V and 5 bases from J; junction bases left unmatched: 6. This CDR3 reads CASSLGLATGDTQYF. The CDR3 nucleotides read TGCGCCAGCAGCTTGGGACTAGCTACGGGAGATACGCAGTATTTT. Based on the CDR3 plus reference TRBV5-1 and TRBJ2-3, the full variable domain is KAGVTQTPRYLIKTRGQQVTLSCSPISGHRSVSWYQQTPGQGLQFLFEYFSETQRNKGNFPGRFSGRQFSNSRSEMNVSTLELGDSALYLCASSLGLATGDTQYFGPGTRLTVL.

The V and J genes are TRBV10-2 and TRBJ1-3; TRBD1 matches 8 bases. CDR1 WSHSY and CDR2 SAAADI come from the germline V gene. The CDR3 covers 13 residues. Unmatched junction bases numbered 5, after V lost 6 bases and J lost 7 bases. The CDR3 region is CASRGQGANTIYF. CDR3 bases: TGCGCCAGCAGGGGGCAGGGGGCCAACACCATATATTTT.

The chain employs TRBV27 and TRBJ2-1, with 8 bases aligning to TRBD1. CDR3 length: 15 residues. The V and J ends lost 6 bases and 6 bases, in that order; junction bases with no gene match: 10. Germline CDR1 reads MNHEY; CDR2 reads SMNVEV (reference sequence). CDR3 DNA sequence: TGTGCCAGCAGCGTACAGGGGGAATTGGGCAATGAGCAGTTCTTC. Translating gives CASSVQGELGNEQFF.

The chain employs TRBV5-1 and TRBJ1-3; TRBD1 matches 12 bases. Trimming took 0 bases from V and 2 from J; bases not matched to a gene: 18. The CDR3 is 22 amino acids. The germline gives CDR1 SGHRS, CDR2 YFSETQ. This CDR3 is CASSLGPTTGTGGSLAGNTIYF. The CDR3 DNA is TGCGCCAGCAGCTTGGGGCCGACTACCGGGACAGGGGGCTCCTTGGCTGGAAACACCATATATTTT.